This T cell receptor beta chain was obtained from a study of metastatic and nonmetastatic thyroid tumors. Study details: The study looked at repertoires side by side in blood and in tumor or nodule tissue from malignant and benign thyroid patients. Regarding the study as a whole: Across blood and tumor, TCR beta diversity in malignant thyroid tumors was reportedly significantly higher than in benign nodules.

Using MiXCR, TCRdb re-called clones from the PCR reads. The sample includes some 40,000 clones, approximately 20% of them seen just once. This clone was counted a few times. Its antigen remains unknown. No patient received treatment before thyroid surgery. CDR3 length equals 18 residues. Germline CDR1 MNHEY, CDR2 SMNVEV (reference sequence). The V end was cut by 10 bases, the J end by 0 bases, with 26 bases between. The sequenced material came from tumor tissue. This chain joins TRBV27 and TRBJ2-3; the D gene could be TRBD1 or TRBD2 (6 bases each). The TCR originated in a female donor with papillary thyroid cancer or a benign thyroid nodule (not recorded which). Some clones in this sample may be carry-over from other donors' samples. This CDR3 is CATRLSGATGTSTDTQYF. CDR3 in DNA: TGTGCCACCAGACTCTCGGGGGCGACAGGAACTAGCACAGATACGCAGTATTTT.